This T cell receptor (beta chain) was identified during a study of radiotherapy plus CTLA-4 blockade in lung cancer. Study details: Around 18% of patients responded objectively, and about 30% achieved disease control. Study findings and constraints: Expansion of tumor-derived TCR clones was observed in blood after radiotherapy plus ipilimumab. How blood T cell clones changed early, along with interferon-beta, reportedly forecast response best.

Looked up from germline, CDR1 is LNHDA and CDR2 is SQIVND (reference sequence). Deletions cut 5 bases from V and 6 bases from J, with 15 bases between. This CDR3 is 14 amino acids long. TCRdb keeps only in-frame clones here, not all; method: immunoSEQ multiplex PCR. Here the sample spans roughly 44,000 clones, 76% being singletons. In this sample, this clone turned up a few times. Its antigen is unknown. This TCR was recovered from a human donor with non-small cell lung cancer who had stable disease on radiotherapy plus ipilimumab. V and J are TRBV19 and TRBJ2-3; possibly TRBD2 for D (5 bases). Sequenced material: peripheral blood, taken from a patient treated with radiotherapy plus ipilimumab. CDR3 region: CASSGGLLGDTQYF. For the CDR3, the DNA is TGTGCCAGTAGTGGTGGACTTCTGGGGGATACGCAGTATTTT. Complete variable domain (other parts from reference TRBV19 and TRBJ2-3): DGGITQSPKYLFRKEGQNVTLSCEQNLNHDAMYWYRQDPGQGLRLIYYSQIVNDFQKGDIAEGYSVSREKKESFPLTVTSAQKNPTAFYLCASSGGLLGDTQYFGPGTRLTVL.